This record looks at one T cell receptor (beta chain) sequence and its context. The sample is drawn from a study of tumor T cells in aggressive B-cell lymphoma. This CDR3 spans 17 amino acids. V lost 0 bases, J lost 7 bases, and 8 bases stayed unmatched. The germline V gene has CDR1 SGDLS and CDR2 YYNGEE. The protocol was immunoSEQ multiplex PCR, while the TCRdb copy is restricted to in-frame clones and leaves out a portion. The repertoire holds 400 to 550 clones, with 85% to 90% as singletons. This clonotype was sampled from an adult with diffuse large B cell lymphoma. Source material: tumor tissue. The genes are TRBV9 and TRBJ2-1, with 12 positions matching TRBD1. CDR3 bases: TGTGCCAGCAGCGTAGAGGGGGGGACAGGGGGCCTGAATGAGCAGTTCTTC. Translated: CASSVEGGTGGLNEQFF.